The clone carrying this T cell receptor beta chain was detected many times. What it recognizes is unknown. TCRdb re-derived calls from the 5' RACE reads in MiXCR, one entry per CDR3 protein. The top ten hold approximately 3.4% of the sample, which has 180,000 or so distinct CDR3 sequences, 11% seen once. This sample was included in a study of T-cell memory formation after mild COVID-19. The CDR3 length is 18 residues. Germline V gene lookup returns CDR1 SEHNR and CDR2 FQNEAQ (reference sequence). With 5 bases clipped from V and 0 bases from J, the junction kept 8 bases outside the gene matches. Study findings and constraints: Shrinking CD4+ clones resided mostly in CM and EM, and CD8+ ones in EMRA. Pre-infection memory carried some responding clones, suggesting that cross-reactive memory joined. There was a balanced CD4/CD8 profile in clones contracting day 15 to 85, and later expanders leaned CD4+.

The sequenced sample consisted of PBMCs or a T cell subset sorted from them (not recorded which). The TCR originated in a man younger than 35 who had mild COVID-19 (a few samples of this study predate the infection). Cell type and time point are not known. The J gene is TRBJ2-1, the V gene TRBV7-9, with 12 bases matching TRBD2. CDR3 nucleotide sequence: TGTGCCAGCAGCCTCGGACTAGCGGGGACCAGCTCCTACAATGAGCAGTTCTTC. Protein: CASSLGLAGTSSYNEQFF. The whole variable domain, remainder taken from reference TRBV7-9 and TRBJ2-1, is DTGVSQNPRHKITKRGQNVTFRCDPISEHNRLYWYRQTLGQGPEFLTYFQNEAQLEKSRLLSDRFSAERPKGSFSTLEIQRTEQGDSAMYLCASSLGLAGTSSYNEQFFGPGTRLTVL.